In this sample, the clone carrying this T cell receptor (beta chain) turned up a few times. Its target is unknown. This sample is drawn from a study of T-cell memory formation after mild COVID-19. In the study overall: TCR clusters showed largely donor specificity. Findings and caveats of the study: The authors left the SARS-CoV-2 specificity of second-wave clones peaking on day 37 unconfirmed.

CDR1 and CDR2 from the germline V gene are SEHNR and FQNEAQ (reference sequence). V was clipped by 5 bases and J by 3 bases, with 23 bases between them. The CDR3 runs 17 residues. TCRdb independently ran MiXCR on the 5' RACE reads; one entry per CDR3 protein. Among under 700,000 distinct CDR3 sequences listed, roughly 20% were seen once. This chain links TRBV7-9 with TRBJ2-7; D may be TRBD1 or TRBD2 (6 bases each). Sequenced input: PBMCs or a T cell subset sorted from them (not recorded which). The TCR originated in an adult woman who had mild COVID-19 (a few samples of this study predate the infection). Cell type and time point are not known. The CDR3 reads CASSPSRSQRGDYEQYF. The DNA of the CDR3 is TGTGCCAGCAGCCCAAGCCGGTCCCAGAGGGGGGACTACGAGCAGTACTTC.